The source of this T cell receptor beta chain is a study of blood T cell repertoires in COVID-19. Study at large: Acute and convalescent COVID-19 specimens originated in the United States, Italy and Spain. From T cells, B-cell-depleted T cells, or PBMCs came the material, which was cDNA or gDNA.

In the authors' workflow: The authors estimated nucleated cell counts from reference gene primer amplification. Profiled with immunoSEQ multiplex PCR; TCRdb holds only in-frame clones, not every one. The V and J calls and clone size were taken over from that table, and D and trimming were inferred from the DNA. The table includes about 38,000 clones, approximately 90% detected once. CDR3 length equals 14 residues. Germline CDR1 and CDR2: SGDLS and YYNGEE. Trimming cost V 7 bases and J 4 bases, with 15 bases left between them. The sequencing sample was made of peripheral blood. The chain recombines TRBV9 with TRBJ1-5; D might be TRBD1 (6 bases). The source of this sequence is a man in his 70s with active COVID-19. The CDR3 DNA reads TGTGCCAGCTCTGGGGGCCCTCGAAATCAGCCCCAGCATTTT. Translation gives CASSGGPRNQPQHF.